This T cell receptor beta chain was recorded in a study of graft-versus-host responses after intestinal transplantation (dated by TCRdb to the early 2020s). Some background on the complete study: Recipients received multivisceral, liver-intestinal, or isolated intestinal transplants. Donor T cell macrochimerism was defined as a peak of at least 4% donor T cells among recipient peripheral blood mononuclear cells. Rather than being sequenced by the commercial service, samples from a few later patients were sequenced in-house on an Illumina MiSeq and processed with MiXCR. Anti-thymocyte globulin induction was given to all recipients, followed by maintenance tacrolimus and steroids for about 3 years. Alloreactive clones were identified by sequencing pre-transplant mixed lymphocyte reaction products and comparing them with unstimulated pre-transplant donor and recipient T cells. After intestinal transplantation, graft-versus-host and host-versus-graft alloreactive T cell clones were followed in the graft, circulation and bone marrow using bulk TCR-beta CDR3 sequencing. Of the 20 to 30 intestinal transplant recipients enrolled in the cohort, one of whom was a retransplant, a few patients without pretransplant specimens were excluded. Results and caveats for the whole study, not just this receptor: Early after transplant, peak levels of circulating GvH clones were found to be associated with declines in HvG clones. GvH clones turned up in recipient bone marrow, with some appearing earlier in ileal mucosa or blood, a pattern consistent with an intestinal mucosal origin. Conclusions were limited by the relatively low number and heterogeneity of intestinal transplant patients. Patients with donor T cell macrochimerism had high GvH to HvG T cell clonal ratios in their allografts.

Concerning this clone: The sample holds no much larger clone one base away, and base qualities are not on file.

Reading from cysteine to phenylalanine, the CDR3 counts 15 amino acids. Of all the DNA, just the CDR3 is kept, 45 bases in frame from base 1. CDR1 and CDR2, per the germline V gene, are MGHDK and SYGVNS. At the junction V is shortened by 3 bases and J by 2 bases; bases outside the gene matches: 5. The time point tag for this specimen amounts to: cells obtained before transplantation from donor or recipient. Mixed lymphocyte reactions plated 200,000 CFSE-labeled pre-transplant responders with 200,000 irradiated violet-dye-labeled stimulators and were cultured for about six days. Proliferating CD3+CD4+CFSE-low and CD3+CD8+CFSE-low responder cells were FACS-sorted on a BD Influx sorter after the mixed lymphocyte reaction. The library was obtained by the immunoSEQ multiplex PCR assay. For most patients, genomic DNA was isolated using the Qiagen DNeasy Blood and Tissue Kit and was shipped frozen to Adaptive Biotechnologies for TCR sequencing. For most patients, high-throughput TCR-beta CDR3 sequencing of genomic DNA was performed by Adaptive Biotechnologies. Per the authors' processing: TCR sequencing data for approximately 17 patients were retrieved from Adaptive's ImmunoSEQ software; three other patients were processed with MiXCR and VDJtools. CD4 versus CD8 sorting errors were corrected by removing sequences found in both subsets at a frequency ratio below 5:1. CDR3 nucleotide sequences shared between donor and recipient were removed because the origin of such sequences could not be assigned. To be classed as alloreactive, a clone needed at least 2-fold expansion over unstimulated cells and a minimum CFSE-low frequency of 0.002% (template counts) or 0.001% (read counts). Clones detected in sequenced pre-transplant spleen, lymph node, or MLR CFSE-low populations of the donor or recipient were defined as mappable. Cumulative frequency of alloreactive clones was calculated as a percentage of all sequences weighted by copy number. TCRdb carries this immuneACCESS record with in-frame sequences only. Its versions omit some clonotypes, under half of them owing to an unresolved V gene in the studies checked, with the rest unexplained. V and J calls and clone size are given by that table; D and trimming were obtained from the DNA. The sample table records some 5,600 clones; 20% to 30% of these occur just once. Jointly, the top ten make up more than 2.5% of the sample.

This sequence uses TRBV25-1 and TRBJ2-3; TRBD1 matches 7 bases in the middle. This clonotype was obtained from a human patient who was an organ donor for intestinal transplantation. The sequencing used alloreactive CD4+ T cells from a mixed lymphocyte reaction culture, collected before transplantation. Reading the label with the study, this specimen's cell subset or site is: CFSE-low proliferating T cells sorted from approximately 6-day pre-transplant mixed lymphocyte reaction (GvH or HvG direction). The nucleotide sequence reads TGTGCCAGCAGTGACCCGGGACAGCCCACAGATACGCAGTATTTT. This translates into CASSDPGQPTDTQYF.